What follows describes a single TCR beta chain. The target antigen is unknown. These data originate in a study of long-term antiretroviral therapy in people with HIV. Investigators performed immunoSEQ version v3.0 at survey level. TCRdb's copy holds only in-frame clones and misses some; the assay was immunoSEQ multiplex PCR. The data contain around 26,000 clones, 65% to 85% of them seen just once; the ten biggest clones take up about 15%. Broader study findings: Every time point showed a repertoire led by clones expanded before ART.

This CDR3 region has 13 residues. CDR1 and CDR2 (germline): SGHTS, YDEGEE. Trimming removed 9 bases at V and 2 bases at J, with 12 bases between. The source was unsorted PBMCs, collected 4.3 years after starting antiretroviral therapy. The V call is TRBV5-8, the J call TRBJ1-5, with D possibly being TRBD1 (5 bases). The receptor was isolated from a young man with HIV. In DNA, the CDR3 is TGTGCCACCTCGGGAGGGGGCAATCAGCCCCAGCATTTT. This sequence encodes CATSGGGNQPQHF. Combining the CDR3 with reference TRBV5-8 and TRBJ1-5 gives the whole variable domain EAGVTQSPTHLIKTRGQQATLRCSPISGHTSVYWYQQALGLGLQFLLWYDEGEERNRGNFPPRFSGRQFPNYSSELNVNALELEDSALYLCATSGGGNQPQHFGDGTRLSIL.